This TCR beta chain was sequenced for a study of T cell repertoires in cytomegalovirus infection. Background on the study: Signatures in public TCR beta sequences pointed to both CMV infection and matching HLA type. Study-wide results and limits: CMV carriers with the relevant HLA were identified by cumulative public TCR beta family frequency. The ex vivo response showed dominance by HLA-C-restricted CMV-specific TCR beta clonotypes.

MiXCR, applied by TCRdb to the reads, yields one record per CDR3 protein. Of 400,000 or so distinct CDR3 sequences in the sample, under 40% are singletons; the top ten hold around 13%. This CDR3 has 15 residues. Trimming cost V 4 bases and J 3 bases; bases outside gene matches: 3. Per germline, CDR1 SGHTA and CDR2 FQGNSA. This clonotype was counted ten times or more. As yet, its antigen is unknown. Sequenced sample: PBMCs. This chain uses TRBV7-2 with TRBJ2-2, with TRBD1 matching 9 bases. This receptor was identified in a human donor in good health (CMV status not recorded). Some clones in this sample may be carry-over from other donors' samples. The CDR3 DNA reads TGTGCCAGCAGCTCTCGGACAGGGGACACCGGGGAGCTGTTTTTT. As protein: CASSSRTGDTGELFF. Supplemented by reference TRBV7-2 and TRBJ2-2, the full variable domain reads GAGVSQSPSNKVTEKGKDVELRCDPISGHTALYWYRQSLGQGLEFLIYFQGNSAPDKSGLPSDRFSAERTGGSVSTLTIQRTQQEDSAVYLCASSSRTGDTGELFFGEGSRLTVL.